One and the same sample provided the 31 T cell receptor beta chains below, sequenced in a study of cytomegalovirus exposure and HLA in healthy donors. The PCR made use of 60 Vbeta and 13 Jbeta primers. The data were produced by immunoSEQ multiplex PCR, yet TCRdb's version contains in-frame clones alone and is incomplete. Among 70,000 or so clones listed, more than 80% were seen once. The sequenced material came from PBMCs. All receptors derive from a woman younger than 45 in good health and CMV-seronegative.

The chain's CDR3 is CASSLSAVYEQYF. The CDR3 nucleotides are TGTGCCAGCAGTTTATCGGCCGTATACGAGCAGTACTTC. The chain recombines TRBV27 with TRBJ2-7; D remains unclear. Per germline, CDR1 MNHEY and CDR2 SMNVEV (reference sequence). CDR3 length: 13 residues. Trimming removed 0 bases from V and 4 bases from J, with 7 bases in between.

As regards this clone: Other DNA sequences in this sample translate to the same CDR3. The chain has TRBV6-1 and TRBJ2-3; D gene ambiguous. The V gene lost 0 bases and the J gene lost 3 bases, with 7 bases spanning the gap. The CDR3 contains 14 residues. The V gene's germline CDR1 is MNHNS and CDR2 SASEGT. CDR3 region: CASSEAGVTDTQYF. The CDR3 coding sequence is TGTGCCAGCAGTGAAGCCGGAGTTACAGATACGCAGTATTTT.

The CDR3 region has the DNA TGCAGCGTTAAATGGGACAGGGGCTACGAGCAGTACTTC. It specifies CSVKWDRGYEQYF. The chain recombines TRBV29-1 with TRBJ2-7; 10 bases map to TRBD1. V was clipped by 5 bases and J by 3 bases; unmatched bases: 4. CDR3 size: 13 residues. The germline CDR1 and CDR2 sequences are SQVTM and ANQGSEA.

The CDR3 sequence: CASSGSGGGEQYF. The CDR3 DNA is TGTGCCAGCAGCGGATCAGGGGGAGGCGAGCAGTACTTC. This chain connects TRBV7-3 to TRBJ2-7, with D perhaps matching TRBD1 (7 bases). Per the germline V gene, CDR1 is SGHTA and CDR2 is FQGTGA. Trimming removed 5 bases at V and 6 bases at J, with 14 bases between. The CDR3 is made up of 13 amino acids.

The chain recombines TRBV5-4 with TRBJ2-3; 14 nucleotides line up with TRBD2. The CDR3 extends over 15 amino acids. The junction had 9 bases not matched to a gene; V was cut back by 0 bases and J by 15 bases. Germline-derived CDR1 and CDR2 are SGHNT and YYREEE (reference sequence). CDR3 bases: TGTGCCAGCAGCTTGGAAGGGACTAGCGGGAGAATAAAATATTTT. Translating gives CASSLEGTSGRIKYF.

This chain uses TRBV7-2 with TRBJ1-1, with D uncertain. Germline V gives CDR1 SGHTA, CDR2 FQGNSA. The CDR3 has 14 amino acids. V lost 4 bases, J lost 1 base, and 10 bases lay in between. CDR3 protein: CASSYAPGNTEAFF. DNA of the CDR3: TGTGCCAGCAGCTATGCCCCGGGGAACACTGAAGCTTTCTTT.

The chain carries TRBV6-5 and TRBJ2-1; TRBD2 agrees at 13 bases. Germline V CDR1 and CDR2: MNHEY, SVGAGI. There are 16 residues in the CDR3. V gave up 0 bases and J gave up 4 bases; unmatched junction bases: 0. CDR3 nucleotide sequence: TGTGCCAGCAGTTACTCGGGACTAGCGGGGTACAATGAGCAGTTCTTC. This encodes CASSYSGLAGYNEQFF.

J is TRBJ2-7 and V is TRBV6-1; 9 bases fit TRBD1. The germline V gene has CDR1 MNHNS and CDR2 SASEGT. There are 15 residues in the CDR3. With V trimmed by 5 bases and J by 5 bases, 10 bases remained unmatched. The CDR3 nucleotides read TGTGCCAGCAGTCTGATGTGGACAGGGGAGGACGAGCAGTACTTC. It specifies CASSLMWTGEDEQYF.

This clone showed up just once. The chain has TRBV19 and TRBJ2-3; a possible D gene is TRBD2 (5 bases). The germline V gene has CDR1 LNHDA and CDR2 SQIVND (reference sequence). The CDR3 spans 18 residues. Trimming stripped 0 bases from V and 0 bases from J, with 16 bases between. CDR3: CASSIDLEAGLSTDTQYF. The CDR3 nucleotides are TGTGCCAGTAGTATAGATCTGGAGGCAGGACTGAGCACAGATACGCAGTATTTT.

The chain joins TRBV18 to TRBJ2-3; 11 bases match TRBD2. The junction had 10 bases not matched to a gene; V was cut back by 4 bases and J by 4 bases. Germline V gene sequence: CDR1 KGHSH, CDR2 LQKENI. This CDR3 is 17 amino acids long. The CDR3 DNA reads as TGTGCCAGCTCACGGAATCTAGCGGGAGGCGGTGCAGATACGCAGTATTTT. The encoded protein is CASSRNLAGGGADTQYF.

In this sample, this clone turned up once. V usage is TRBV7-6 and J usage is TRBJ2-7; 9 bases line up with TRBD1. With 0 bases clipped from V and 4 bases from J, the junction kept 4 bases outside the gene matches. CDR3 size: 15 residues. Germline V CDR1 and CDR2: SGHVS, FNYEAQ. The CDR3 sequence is CASSLAGQGFYEQYF. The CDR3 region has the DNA TGTGCCAGCAGCTTAGCTGGACAGGGGTTTTACGAGCAGTACTTC.

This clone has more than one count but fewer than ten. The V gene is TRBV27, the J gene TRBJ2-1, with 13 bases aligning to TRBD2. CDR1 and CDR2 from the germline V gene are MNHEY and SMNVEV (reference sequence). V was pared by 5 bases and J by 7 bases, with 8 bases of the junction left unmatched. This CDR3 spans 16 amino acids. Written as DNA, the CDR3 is TGTGCCAGCAGTCCAATGACTAGCGGGAGGCCGAATGAGCAGTTCTTC. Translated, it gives CASSPMTSGRPNEQFF.

CDR3 region: CASSPRLAGGGNTGELFF. The CDR3 DNA follows: TGTGCCAGCAGCCCTAGACTAGCGGGAGGAGGGAACACCGGGGAGCTGTTTTTT. The rearrangement uses TRBV7-3 and TRBJ2-2, with 13 bases that match TRBD2. With 5 bases clipped from V and 1 base from J, the junction kept 7 bases outside the gene matches. This CDR3 spans 18 amino acids. The germline gives CDR1 SGHTA, CDR2 FQGTGA.

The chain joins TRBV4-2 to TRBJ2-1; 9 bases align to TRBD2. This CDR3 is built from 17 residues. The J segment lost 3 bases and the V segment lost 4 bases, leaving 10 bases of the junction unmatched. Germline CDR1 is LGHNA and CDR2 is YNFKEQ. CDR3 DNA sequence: TGTGCCAGCAGCCCACGGGGGGAGACTAGCGGCTACAATGAGCAGTTCTTC. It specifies CASSPRGETSGYNEQFF.

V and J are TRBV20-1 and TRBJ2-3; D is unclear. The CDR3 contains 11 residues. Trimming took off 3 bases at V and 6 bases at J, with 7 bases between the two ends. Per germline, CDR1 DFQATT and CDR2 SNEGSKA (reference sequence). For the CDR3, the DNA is TGCAGTGCTAGTAGCTTGGATACGCAGTATTTT. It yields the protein CSASSLDTQYF.

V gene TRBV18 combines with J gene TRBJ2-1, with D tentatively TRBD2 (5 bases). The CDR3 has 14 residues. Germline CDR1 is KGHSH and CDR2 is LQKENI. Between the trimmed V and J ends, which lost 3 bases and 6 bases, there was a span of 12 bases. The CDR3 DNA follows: TGTGCCAGCTCACCGGCGGACTGGATCAATGAGCAGTTCTTC. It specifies CASSPADWINEQFF.

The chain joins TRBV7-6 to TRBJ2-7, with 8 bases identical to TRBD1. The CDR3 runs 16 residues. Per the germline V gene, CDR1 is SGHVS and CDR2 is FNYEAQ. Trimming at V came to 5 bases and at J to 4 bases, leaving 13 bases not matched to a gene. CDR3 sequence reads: CASSDSSGGYGYEQYF. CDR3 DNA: TGTGCCAGCAGCGACTCTTCAGGGGGCTACGGGTACGAGCAGTACTTC.

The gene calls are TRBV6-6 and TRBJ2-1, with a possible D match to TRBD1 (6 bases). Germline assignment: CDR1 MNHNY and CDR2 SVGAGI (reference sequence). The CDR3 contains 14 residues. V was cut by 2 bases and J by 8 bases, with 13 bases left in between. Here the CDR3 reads CASSYPGASDEQFF. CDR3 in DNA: TGTGCCAGCAGTTACCCAGGGGCGTCGGATGAGCAGTTCTTC.

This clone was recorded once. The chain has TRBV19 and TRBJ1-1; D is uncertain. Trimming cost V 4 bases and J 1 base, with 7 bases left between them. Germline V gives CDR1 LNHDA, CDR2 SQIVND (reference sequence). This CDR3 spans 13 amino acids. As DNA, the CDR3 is TGTGCCAGTAGTACGACTAGGAACACTGAAGCTTTCTTT. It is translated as CASSTTRNTEAFF.

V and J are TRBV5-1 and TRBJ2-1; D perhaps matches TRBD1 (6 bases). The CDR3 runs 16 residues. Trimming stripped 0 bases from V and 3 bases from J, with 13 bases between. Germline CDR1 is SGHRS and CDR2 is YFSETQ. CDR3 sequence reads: CASSLAAAGDYNEQFF. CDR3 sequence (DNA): TGCGCCAGCAGCTTGGCGGCGGCAGGGGACTACAATGAGCAGTTCTTC.

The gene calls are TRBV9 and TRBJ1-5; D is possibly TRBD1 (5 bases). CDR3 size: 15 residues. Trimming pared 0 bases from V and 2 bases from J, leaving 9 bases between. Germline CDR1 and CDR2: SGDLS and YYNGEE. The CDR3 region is CASSVDSRGNQPQHF. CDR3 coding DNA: TGTGCCAGCAGCGTAGATTCCAGGGGCAATCAGCCCCAGCATTTT.

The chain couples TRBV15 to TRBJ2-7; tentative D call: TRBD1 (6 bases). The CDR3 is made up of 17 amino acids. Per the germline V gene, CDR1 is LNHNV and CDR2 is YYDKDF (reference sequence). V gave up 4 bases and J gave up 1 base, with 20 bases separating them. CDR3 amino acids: CATSKTPPQGFSYEQYF. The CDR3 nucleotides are TGTGCCACCAGCAAAACCCCACCCCAGGGGTTTTCCTACGAGCAGTACTTC.

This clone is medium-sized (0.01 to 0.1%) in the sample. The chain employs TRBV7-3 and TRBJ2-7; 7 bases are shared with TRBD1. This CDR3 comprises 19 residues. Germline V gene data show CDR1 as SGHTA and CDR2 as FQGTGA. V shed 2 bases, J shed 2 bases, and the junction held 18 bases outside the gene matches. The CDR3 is CASSLRAVNRGAPTYEQYF. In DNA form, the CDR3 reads TGTGCCAGCAGCTTACGGGCCGTAAACAGGGGCGCCCCTACCTACGAGCAGTACTTC.

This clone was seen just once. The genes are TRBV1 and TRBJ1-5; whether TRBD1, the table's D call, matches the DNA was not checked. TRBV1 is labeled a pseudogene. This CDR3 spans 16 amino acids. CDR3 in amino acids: CTSSHLWTGANQPQHF. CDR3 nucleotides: TGCACCAGCAGCCACCTATGGACAGGGGCCAATCAGCCCCAGCATTTT.

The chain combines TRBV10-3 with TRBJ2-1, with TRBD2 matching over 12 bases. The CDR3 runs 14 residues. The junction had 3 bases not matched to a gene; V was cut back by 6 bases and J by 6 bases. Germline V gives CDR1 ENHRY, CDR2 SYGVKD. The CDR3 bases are TGTGCCATCAGCCGGACTAGCGGGGTCAATGAGCAGTTCTTC. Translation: CAISRTSGVNEQFF.

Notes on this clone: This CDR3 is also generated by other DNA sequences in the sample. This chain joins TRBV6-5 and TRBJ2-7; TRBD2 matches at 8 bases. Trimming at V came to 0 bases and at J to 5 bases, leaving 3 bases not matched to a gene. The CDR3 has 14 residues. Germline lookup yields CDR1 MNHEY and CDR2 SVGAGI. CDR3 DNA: TGTGCCAGCAGTTACTCCGGGAGGGCGGACGAGCAGTACTTC. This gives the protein CASSYSGRADEQYF.

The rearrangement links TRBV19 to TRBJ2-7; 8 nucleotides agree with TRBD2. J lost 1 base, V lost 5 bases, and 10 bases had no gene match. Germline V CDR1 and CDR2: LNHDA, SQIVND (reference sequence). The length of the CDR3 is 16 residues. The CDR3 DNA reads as TGTGCCAGTAGTGTGACCACTAGCGGTAATTCCTACGAGCAGTACTTC. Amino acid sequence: CASSVTTSGNSYEQYF.

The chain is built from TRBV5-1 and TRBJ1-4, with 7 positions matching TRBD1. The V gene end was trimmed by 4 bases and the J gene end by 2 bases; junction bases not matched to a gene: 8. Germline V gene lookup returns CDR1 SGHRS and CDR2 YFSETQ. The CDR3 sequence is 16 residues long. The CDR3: CASSAGTAETNEKLFF. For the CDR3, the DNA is TGCGCCAGCAGCGCCGGGACAGCCGAGACTAATGAAAAACTGTTTTTT.

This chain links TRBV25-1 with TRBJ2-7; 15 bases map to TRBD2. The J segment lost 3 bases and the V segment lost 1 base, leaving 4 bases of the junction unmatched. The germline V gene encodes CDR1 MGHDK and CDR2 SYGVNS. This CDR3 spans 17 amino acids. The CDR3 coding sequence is TGTGCCAGCAGTGAATCAGGACTAGCGGGAGGGGTCTACGAGCAGTACTTC. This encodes CASSESGLAGGVYEQYF.

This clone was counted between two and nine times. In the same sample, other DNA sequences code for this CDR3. The CDR3 DNA follows: TGTGCCAGCAGTCTACAGGGCGCCTACGAGCAGTACTTC. Protein: CASSLQGAYEQYF. The chain uses TRBV6-5 and TRBJ2-7; D might be TRBD1 (6 bases). The ends were cut back, 5 bases at V and 2 bases at J, with 10 bases in the middle. There are 13 residues in the CDR3. CDR1 is MNHEY, CDR2 SVGAGI, per germline.

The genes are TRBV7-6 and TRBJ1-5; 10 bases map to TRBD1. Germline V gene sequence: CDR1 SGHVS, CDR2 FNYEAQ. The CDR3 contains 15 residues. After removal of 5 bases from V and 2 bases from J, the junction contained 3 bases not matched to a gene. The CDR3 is CASSMGQGRNQPQHF. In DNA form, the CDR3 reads TGTGCCAGCAGCATGGGACAGGGGCGCAATCAGCCCCAGCATTTT.